A selection of T cell receptor beta chains follows, all from one sample in a study of T cells in Graves' hyperthyroidism and ophthalmopathy. Each CDR3 protein gets one entry after TCRdb re-called the multiplex PCR reads with MiXCR. The data hold a few hundred thousand distinct CDR3 sequences, with about 15% observed a single time. The source material was blood. All receptors derive from a woman aged 60 to 75 with Graves' ophthalmopathy. The CDR3 runs from the conserved cysteine through the conserved F or W. A D gene is named only where the DNA matches it firmly. A row's size may be missing; if present it is once, few, many or a size class.

>few|15|TRBV12-5|-|TRBJ1-5
CASGSSRLSNQPQHF
TGTGCTAGTGGTTCGTCCCGCTTGAGCAATCAGCCCCAGCATTTT
>few|15|TRBV18|-|TRBJ1-2
CASSPEIQGVYGYTF
TGTGCCAGCTCACCCGAGATACAGGGTGTCTATGGCTACACCTTC
>few|15|TRBV19|-|TRBJ2-7
CASSIAPFLAYEQYF
TGTGCCAGTAGTATAGCCCCCTTTCTGGCCTACGAGCAGTACTTC
>-|17|TRBV28|TRBD1|TRBJ2-2
CASSKPGTADFIGELFF
TGTGCCAGCAGTAAACCCGGGACAGCAGACTTTATCGGGGAGCTGTTTTTT
>few|17|TRBV24-1|TRBD1|TRBJ2-3
CATSDSRQGISTDTQYF
TGTGCCACCAGTGATTCTAGACAGGGCATTAGCACAGATACGCAGTATTTT
>many|15|TRBV7-2|-|TRBJ1-6
CASSLNQGWNSPLHF
TGTGCCAGCAGCTTAAACCAGGGCTGGAATTCACCCCTCCACTTT
>few|15|TRBV10-3|TRBD1|TRBJ1-2
CAISPGQGVGYGYTF
TGTGCCATCAGCCCAGGACAGGGTGTAGGGTATGGCTACACCTTC
>many|14|TRBV12-3/TRBV12-4|TRBD1|TRBJ2-1
CASSFGTGGNEQFF
TGTGCCAGCAGTTTTGGGACAGGGGGTAATGAGCAGTTCTTC
>many|15|TRBV2|-|TRBJ2-6
CASSDSVTGANVLTF
TGTGCCAGCAGTGATTCGGTAACCGGGGCCAACGTCCTGACTTTC
>few|14|TRBV19|-|TRBJ2-7
CASSRGGTVYEQYF
TGTGCCAGTAGTAGGGGCGGGACCGTCTACGAGCAGTACTTC
>many|14|TRBV18|-|TRBJ2-5
CASSYRTTQETQYF
TGTGCCAGCTCGTACCGGACCACCCAAGAGACCCAGTACTTC
>many|16|TRBV3-1|TRBD1|TRBJ2-4
CASSQVLTGGKNIQYF
TGTGCCAGCAGCCAAGTGCTGACAGGGGGTAAAAACATTCAGTACTTC
>many|15|TRBV5-1|TRBD2|TRBJ2-3
CATTGAGARTDTQYF
TGCGCCACTACGGGCGCGGGAGCCCGCACAGATACGCAGTATTTT
>-|16|TRBV6-1|-|TRBJ2-3
CASSGSYSVGADTQYF
TGTGCCAGCAGTGGTAGTTATAGCGTCGGGGCAGATACGCAGTATTTT
>many|15|TRBV9|TRBD2|TRBJ2-7
CASSFGLAEPYEQYF
TGTGCCAGCAGCTTCGGACTAGCGGAGCCCTACGAGCAGTACTTC
>few|12|TRBV7-2|-|TRBJ1-5
CASRHSNQPQHF
TGTGCCAGCAGACACAGCAATCAGCCCCAGCATTTT
>many|15|TRBV3-1|TRBD1|TRBJ1-1
CASSQATGGHTEAFF
TGTGCCAGCAGCCAAGCAACAGGGGGCCACACTGAAGCTTTCTTT
>few|17|TRBV27|-|TRBJ1-5
CASSLTGLGVSNQPQHF
TGTGCCAGCAGTTTAACGGGACTTGGAGTTTCCAATCAGCCCCAGCATTTT
>few|16|TRBV18|-|TRBJ1-3
CASSPSPAGSGNTIYF
TGTGCCAGCTCACCGTCACCCGCGGGCTCTGGAAACACCATATATTTT
>many|16|TRBV7-9|-|TRBJ2-5
CASSLGGGGHQETQYF
TGTGCCAGCAGCTTAGGAGGGGGGGGGCACCAAGAGACCCAGTACTTC
>many|14|TRBV5-8|-|TRBJ2-1
CASSLGAGYNEQFF
TGTGCCAGCAGCTTGGGGGCCGGCTACAATGAGCAGTTCTTC
>-|15|TRBV7-9|-|TRBJ1-1
CASSAQSQVNTEAFF
TGTGCCAGCAGCGCACAAAGCCAGGTGAACACTGAAGCTTTCTTT
>many|16|TRBV27|TRBD2|TRBJ2-7
CATVNRGGRGSYEQYF
TGTGCCACCGTTAATCGGGGAGGGAGGGGCTCCTACGAGCAGTACTTC
>-|15|TRBV12-3/TRBV12-4|-|TRBJ2-4
CASSLRGLAKNIQYF
TGTGCCAGCAGTCTCAGGGGTCTAGCCAAAAACATTCAGTACTTC
>few|12|TRBV10-2|-|TRBJ1-5
CASSVSIQPQHF
TGCGCCAGCAGTGTCTCAATTCAGCCCCAGCATTTT
>-|15|TRBV10-3|TRBD1|TRBJ2-5
CAISEGDRVDETQYF
TGTGCCATCAGTGAAGGGGACAGGGTGGACGAGACCCAGTACTTC
>-|15|TRBV19|-|TRBJ2-5
CASRRVGPIQETQYF
TGTGCCAGTAGGAGGGTTGGACCAATCCAAGAGACCCAGTACTTC
>many|15|TRBV12-3/TRBV12-4|TRBD2|TRBJ2-7
CASSQIAGTSYEQYF
TGTGCCAGCAGTCAGATAGCGGGGACATCCTACGAGCAGTACTTC
>few|15|TRBV27|TRBD2|TRBJ2-7
CASSLGGELPLGQYF
TGTGCCAGCAGTTTAGGGGGGGAATTACCCTTAGGGCAGTACTTC
>many|11|TRBV7-2|-|TRBJ2-7
CASSSVVEQYF
TGTGCCAGCAGCTCAGTCGTGGAGCAGTACTTC
>-|15|TRBV12-3/TRBV12-4|-|TRBJ2-7
CASSLRQTGSYEQYF
TGTGCCAGCAGTCTCCGACAGACTGGCTCCTACGAGCAGTACTTC
>-|17|TRBV5-1|TRBD1|TRBJ1-6
CASRPVEGAVYNSPLHF
TGCGCCAGCCGTCCGGTTGAGGGGGCAGTCTATAATTCACCCCTCCACTTT
>few|14|TRBV6-2/TRBV6-3|TRBD2|TRBJ2-7
CASSPAGGVDEQYF
TGTGCCAGCTCTCCGGCGGGGGGGGTCGACGAGCAGTACTTC
>many|15|TRBV7-2|TRBD1|TRBJ2-3
CASSSNGQGEDTQYF
TGTGCCAGCAGCTCGAACGGGCAGGGGGAAGATACGCAGTATTTT
>many|13|TRBV20-1|TRBD1|TRBJ2-5
CSAPRQGRETQYF
TGCAGTGCTCCCCGACAGGGACGAGAGACCCAGTACTTC
>many|15|TRBV6-5|-|TRBJ2-1
CASSYSSAKIDEQFF
TGTGCCAGCAGTTACTCGTCGGCCAAGATTGATGAGCAGTTCTTC
>many|13|TRBV18|-|TRBJ2-5
CASSPHGLETQYF
TGTGCCAGCTCACCCCACGGATTGGAGACCCAGTACTTC
>many|14|TRBV25-1|-|TRBJ1-1
CASSGPGMNTEAFF
TGTGCCAGCAGTGGTCCAGGGATGAACACTGAAGCTTTCTTT
>few|15|TRBV18|-|TRBJ2-2
CASLRGLANTGELFF
TGTGCCAGCCTACGGGGTCTCGCGAACACCGGGGAGCTGTTTTTT
>-|14|TRBV2|-|TRBJ2-7
CASSPGGWDYEQYF
TGTGCCAGTAGTCCCGGAGGGTGGGACTACGAGCAGTACTTC
>few|9|TRBV10-3|-|TRBJ2-7
CAIPEEQYF
TGTGCCATTCCAGAGGAGCAGTACTTC
>many|13|TRBV11-2|-|TRBJ2-3
CASSPFWGDTQYF
TGTGCCAGCAGCCCTTTCTGGGGGGATACGCAGTATTTT
>many|15|TRBV27|-|TRBJ1-2
CASRSAGLHNYGYTF
TGTGCCAGTCGCTCGGCAGGGCTCCACAACTATGGCTACACCTTC
>many|15|TRBV20-1|TRBD1|TRBJ2-7
CSASPPDRGSDEQYF
TGCAGTGCTAGCCCCCCGGACAGGGGGTCGGACGAGCAGTACTTC
>-|16|TRBV3-1|-|TRBJ1-4
CASSPPGLSLAEKLFF
TGTGCCAGCAGCCCACCGGGACTCAGCTTGGCTGAAAAACTGTTTTTT
>many|16|TRBV10-1|-|TRBJ2-2
CASSDLPGAAGGELFF
TGCGCCAGCAGTGACCTGCCGGGGGCAGCGGGCGGGGAGCTGTTTTTT
>many|14|TRBV11-3|-|TRBJ2-5
CASSRPGVGETQYF
TGTGCCAGCAGCCGACCAGGGGTCGGAGAGACCCAGTACTTC
>few|13|TRBV10-1|-|TRBJ2-2
CASSAVRAGELFF
TGCGCCAGCAGTGCGGTGCGGGCCGGGGAGCTGTTTTTT
>many|15|TRBV7-2|TRBD2|TRBJ2-5
CASSLGGLAERAQYF
TGTGCCAGCAGCTTAGGCGGACTAGCGGAAAGGGCCCAGTACTTC